A selection of T cell receptor beta chains follows, all from one sample in a study of T cell repertoires in cytomegalovirus infection. A single record per CDR3 protein comes from TCRdb applying MiXCR to the reads. The sample yields hundreds of thousands of distinct CDR3 sequences, approximately 46% seen once. Their antigens remain unidentified. This specimen was cultured PBMCs, taken from culture after CMV antigen stimulation. The receptors shown here come from a human donor in good health (CMV status not recorded). Some clones in this sample may be carry-over from other donors' samples. Each CDR3 is given with its conserved first and last residue. Each record gives: V gene, CDR3 protein.

V: TRBV7-2; CDR3: CASRSGGTANEQFF
V: TRBV7-2; CDR3: CASSPTDRGVYEQYF
V: TRBV28; CDR3: CAINGQINQPQHF
V: TRBV7-2; CDR3: CASSLGGTVREQYF
V: TRBV4-3; CDR3: CASSQDQRISGYTF
V: TRBV7-8; CDR3: CASSSSTWGSGNTIYF
V: TRBV28; CDR3: CASSLRDLDTSQETQYF
V: TRBV7-4; CDR3: CASSWGGGAYEQYF
V: TRBV4-2; CDR3: CASSQVVSGGGDGYTF
V: TRBV5-6; CDR3: CASTRWVGDTQYF
V: TRBV6-1; CDR3: CASSESSGGPGDTQYF
V: TRBV7-6; CDR3: CASSLAARQGTEAFF
V: TRBV7-6; CDR3: CASSLHPGTDTQYF
V: TRBV11-2; CDR3: CASSFTRGPDTQYF
V: TRBV24-1; CDR3: CATSAITGKDLRGPGNTIYF
V: TRBV20-1; CDR3: CSAPLASGFNEQFF
V: TRBV6-5; CDR3: CASSPDRVRYNSPLHF
V: TRBV5-4; CDR3: CASSPTGAQETQYF
V: TRBV6-2/TRBV6-3; CDR3: CASSYGQGVRKLFF
V: TRBV19; CDR3: CASNQRRATEAFF
V: TRBV20-1; CDR3: CSASGQLGRGQDTQYF
V: TRBV5-4; CDR3: CASSPRGGLDTQYF
V: TRBV7-6; CDR3: CASSLGGREGYNEQFF
V: TRBV7-8; CDR3: CASSLAGGRQETQYF
V: TRBV28; CDR3: CASSSPAGTTYTQYF
V: TRBV19; CDR3: CASSSGGLESYF
V: TRBV19; CDR3: CASSKSSVGALFATNEKLFF
V: TRBV5-1; CDR3: CASSPGTLGETQYF
V: TRBV7-8; CDR3: CASGVEGQAFF
V: TRBV28; CDR3: CAINLGSTGELFF
V: TRBV7-2; CDR3: CASSLGAGSLNEQFF
V: TRBV11-2; CDR3: CASSLAWGARPYEQYF
V: TRBV19; CDR3: CASASPRGRGNEQFF
V: TRBV28; CDR3: CASRLGLTYEQYF
V: TRBV19; CDR3: CASKAGQADYEQYF
V: TRBV6-1; CDR3: CASSEQGGINTEAFF
V: TRBV12-3/TRBV12-4; CDR3: CASSRTGYRGYTF
V: TRBV4-2; CDR3: CASSQLVLDQPQHF
V: TRBV7-2; CDR3: CASSSQTGSGQPQHF
V: TRBV12-3/TRBV12-4; CDR3: CASSPGQGLGSYEQYF
V: TRBV2; CDR3: CASSEGENTVTQYF
V: TRBV6-6; CDR3: CASKRERTGYEQYF
V: TRBV7-9; CDR3: CASSLGSNSGNTIYF
V: TRBV7-6; CDR3: CASSDTGVLETQYF
V: TRBV5-4; CDR3: CASSLAGGGIEQFF
V: TRBV19; CDR3: CASSDGADTKETQYF
V: TRBV6-2/TRBV6-3; CDR3: CASRSILDWGRGADTQYF
V: TRBV19; CDR3: CASAGDSVYGYTF
V: TRBV10-3; CDR3: CAISESGTGNSPLHF
V: TRBV7-6; CDR3: CASSAHLGYEQYF
V: TRBV12-3/TRBV12-4; CDR3: CASSLRGGRRGTQYF
V: TRBV10-3; CDR3: CAIMSGEGEKLFF
V: TRBV6-2/TRBV6-3; CDR3: CASSSYSGDYEQYF
V: TRBV9; CDR3: CASSAEVGNEKLFF
V: TRBV12-5; CDR3: CASGPPAGQWYGYTF
V: TRBV4-3; CDR3: CASSRQYESSYEQYF
V: TRBV7-3; CDR3: CASSLEIRERRTDTQYF
V: TRBV7-2; CDR3: CASSLEGRVRRTEAFF
V: TRBV6-6; CDR3: CASSSTSSEQFF
V: TRBV7-2; CDR3: CASSLDGLPGEQYF